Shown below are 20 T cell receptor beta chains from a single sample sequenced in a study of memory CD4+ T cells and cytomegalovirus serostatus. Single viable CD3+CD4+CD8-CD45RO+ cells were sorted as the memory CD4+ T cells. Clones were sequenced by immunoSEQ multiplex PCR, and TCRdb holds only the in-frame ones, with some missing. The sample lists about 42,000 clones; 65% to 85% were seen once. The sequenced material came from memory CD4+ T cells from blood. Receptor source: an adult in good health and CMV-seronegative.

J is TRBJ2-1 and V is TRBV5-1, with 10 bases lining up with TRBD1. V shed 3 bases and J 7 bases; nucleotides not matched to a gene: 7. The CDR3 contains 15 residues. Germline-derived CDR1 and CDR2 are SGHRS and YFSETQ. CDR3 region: CASSWGGTGENEQFF. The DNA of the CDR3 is TGCGCCAGCAGCTGGGGCGGGACAGGGGAGAATGAGCAGTTCTTC. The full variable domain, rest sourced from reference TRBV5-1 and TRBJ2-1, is KAGVTQTPRYLIKTRGQQVTLSCSPISGHRSVSWYQQTPGQGLQFLFEYFSETQRNKGNFPGRFSGRQFSNSRSEMNVSTLELGDSALYLCASSWGGTGENEQFFGPGTRLTVL.

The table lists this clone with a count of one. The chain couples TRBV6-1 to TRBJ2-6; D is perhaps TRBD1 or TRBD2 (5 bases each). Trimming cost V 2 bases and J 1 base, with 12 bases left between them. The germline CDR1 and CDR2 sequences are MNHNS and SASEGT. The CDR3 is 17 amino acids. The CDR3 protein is CASSERGRLSGANVLTF. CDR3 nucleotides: TGTGCCAGCAGTGAAAGGGGACGGTTGTCTGGGGCCAACGTCCTGACTTTC.

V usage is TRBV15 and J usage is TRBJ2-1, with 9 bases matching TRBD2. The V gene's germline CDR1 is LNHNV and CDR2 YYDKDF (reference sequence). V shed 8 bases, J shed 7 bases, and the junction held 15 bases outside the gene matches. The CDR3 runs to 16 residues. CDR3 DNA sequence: TGTGCCACCCAAGGGGCTAGCGGGGCCCGGGGGAATGAGCAGTTCTTC. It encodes CATQGASGARGNEQFF. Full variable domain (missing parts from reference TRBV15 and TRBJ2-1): DAMVIQNPRYQVTQFGKPVTLSCSQTLNHNVMYWYQQKSSQAPKLLFHYYDKDFNNEADTPDNFQSRRPNTSFCFLDIRSPGLGDTAMYLCATQGASGARGNEQFFGPGTRLTVL.

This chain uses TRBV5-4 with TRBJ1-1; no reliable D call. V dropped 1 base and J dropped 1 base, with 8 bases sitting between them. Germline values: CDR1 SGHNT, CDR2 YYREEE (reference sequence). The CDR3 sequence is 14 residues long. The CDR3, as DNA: TGTGCCAGCAGCTTGAGGGAAACGAACACTGAAGCTTTCTTT. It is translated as CASSLRETNTEAFF.

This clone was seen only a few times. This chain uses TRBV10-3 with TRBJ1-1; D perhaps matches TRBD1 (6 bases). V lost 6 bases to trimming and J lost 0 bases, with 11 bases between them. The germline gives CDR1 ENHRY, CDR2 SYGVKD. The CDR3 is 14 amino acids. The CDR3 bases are TGTGCCATCAGGGACAGCCGGATGAACACTGAAGCTTTCTTT. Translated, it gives CAIRDSRMNTEAFF.

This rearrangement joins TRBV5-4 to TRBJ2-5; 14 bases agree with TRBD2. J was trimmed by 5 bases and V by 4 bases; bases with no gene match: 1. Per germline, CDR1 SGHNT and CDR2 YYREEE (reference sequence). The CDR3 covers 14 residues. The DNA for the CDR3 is TGTGCCAGCAGCCGGACTAGCGGGGGGGAGACCCAGTACTTC. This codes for CASSRTSGGETQYF. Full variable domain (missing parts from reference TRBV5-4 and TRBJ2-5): ETGVTQSPTHLIKTRGQQVTLRCSSQSGHNTVSWYQQALGQGPQFIFQYYREEENGRGNFPPRFSGLQFPNYSSELNVNALELDDSALYLCASSRTSGGETQYFGPGTRLLVL.

CDR3 in amino acids: CASSPHGQGSDGYTF. The CDR3 DNA is TGTGCCAGCAGCCCCCACGGACAGGGAAGCGATGGCTACACCTTC. The chain has TRBV7-2 and TRBJ1-2, with 8 positions matching TRBD1. CDR1 is SGHTA and CDR2 is FQGNSA in the germline V gene. With 5 bases clipped from V and 6 bases from J, the junction kept 11 bases outside the gene matches. This CDR3 comprises 15 residues.

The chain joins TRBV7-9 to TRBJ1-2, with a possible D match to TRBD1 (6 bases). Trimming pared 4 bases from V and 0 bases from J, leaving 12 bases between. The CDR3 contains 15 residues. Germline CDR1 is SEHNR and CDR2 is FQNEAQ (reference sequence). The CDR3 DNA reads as TGTGCCAGCAGCTCTACAGGGAAGGCTAACTATGGCTACACCTTC. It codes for CASSSTGKANYGYTF.

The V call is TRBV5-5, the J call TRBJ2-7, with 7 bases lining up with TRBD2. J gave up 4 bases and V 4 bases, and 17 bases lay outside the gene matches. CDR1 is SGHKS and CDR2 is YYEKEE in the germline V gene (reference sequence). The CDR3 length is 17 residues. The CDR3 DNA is TGTGCCAGCAGCCGCCAAGGGGAGGGGAAAATCGGTTACGAGCAGTACTTC. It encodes CASSRQGEGKIGYEQYF.

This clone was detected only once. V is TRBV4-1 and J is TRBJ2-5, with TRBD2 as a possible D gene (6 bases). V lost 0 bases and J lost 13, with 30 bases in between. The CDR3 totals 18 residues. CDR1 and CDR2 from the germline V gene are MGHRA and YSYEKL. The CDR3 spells CASSQDRDGTGDLRGRYF. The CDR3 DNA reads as TGCGCCAGCAGCCAAGATCGCGACGGTACGGGGGATTTGCGGGGCCGGTACTTC.

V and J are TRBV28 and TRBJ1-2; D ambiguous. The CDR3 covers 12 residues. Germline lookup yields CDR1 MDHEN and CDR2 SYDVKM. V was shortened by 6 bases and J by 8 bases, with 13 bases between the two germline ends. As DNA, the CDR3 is TGTGCCAGCAGGGGTGGGGTTGGGGGCTACACCTTC. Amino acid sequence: CASRGGVGGYTF.

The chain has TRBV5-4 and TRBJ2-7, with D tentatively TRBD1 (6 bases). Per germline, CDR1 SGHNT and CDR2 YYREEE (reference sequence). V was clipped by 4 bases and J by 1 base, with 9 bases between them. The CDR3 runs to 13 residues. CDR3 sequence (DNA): TGTGCCAGCAGCCAAGGACAGTCCTACGAGCAGTACTTC. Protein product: CASSQGQSYEQYF.

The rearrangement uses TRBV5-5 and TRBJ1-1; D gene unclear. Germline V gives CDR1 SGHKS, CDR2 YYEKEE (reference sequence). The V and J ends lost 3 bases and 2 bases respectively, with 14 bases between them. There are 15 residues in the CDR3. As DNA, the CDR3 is TGTGCCAGCAGCTACGAATTGGGCCGCAACACTGAAGCTTTCTTT. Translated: CASSYELGRNTEAFF.

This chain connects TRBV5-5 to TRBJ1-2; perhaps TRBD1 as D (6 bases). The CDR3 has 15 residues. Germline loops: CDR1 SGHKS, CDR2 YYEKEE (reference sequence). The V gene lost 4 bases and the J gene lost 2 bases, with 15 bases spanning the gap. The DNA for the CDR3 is TGTGCCAGCAGCCGGGGGGCAGGAGGCAACTATGGCTACACCTTC. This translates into CASSRGAGGNYGYTF.

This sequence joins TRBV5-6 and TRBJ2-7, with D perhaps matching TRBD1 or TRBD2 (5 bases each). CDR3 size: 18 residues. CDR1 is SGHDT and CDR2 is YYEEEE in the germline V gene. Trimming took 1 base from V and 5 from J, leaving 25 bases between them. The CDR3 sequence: CASSLYDIYGTDMDEQYF. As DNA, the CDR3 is TGTGCCAGCAGCTTGTACGACATTTATGGGACGGACATGGACGAGCAGTACTTC.

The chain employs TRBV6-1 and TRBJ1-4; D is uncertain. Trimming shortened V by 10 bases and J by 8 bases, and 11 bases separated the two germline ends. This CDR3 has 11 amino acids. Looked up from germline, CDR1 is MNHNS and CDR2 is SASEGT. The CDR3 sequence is CATRWEEKLFF. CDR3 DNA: TGTGCCACCCGATGGGAGGAAAAACTGTTTTTT.

The CDR3, as DNA: TGTGCCAGCACCCTACCCGGGACAATCTACGAGCAGTACTTC. The encoded protein is CASTLPGTIYEQYF. V gene TRBV2 combines with J gene TRBJ2-7; possibly TRBD1 for D (6 bases). Germline V gene sequence: CDR1 SNHLY, CDR2 FYNNEI. The CDR3 loop spans 14 amino acids. Between the trimmed V and J ends, which lost 7 bases and 3 bases, there was a span of 16 bases.

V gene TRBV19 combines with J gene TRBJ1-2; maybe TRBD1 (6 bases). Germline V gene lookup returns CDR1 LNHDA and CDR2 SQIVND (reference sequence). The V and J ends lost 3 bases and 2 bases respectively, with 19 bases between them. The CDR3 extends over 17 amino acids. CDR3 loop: CASSILISRGPNYGYTF. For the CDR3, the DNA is TGTGCCAGTAGTATCCTGATTTCGCGGGGGCCGAACTATGGCTACACCTTC. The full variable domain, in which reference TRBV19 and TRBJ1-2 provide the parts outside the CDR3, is DGGITQSPKYLFRKEGQNVTLSCEQNLNHDAMYWYRQDPGQGLRLIYYSQIVNDFQKGDIAEGYSVSREKKESFPLTVTSAQKNPTAFYLCASSILISRGPNYGYTFGSGTRLTVV.

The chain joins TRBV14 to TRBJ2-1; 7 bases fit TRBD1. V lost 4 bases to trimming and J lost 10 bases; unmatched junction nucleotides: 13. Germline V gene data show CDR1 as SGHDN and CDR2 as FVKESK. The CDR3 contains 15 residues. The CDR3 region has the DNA TGTGCCAGCAGCCCCGACAGGGCCGCCGGCGGGGAGCAGTTCTTC. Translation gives CASSPDRAAGGEQFF.

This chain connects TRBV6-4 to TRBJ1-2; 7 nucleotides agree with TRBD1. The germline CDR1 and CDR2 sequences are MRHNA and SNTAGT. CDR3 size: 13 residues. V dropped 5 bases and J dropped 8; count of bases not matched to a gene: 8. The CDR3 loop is CASSPDRLGGYTF. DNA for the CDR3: TGTGCCAGCAGTCCGGACAGGTTGGGGGGCTACACCTTC.